This TCR beta chain was identified during a study of vaccination and CD4 T cells after COVID-19. In its sample, this clonotype was seen a few times. The target antigen is unknown. Treatment in this sample: roughly ten-day PBMC culture with coronavirus spike peptide pools or control peptides (ViraFEST assay). Samples of CD4+ T cells were obtained from the unexposed donor before the COVID-19 pandemic (2011-2018). Sequencing of DNA taken from cultured CD4+ T cells relied on the Oncomine TCR Beta short-read assay. In this case, cultured CD4+ T cells provided the extracted genomic DNA. TCRdb fed the PCR reads into MiXCR, producing one record per CDR3 protein. Of almost 9,500 distinct CDR3 sequences in the sample, around a third are singletons; the top ten hold more than 20%. Germline V gene lookup returns CDR1 MNHEY and CDR2 SMNVEV (reference sequence). This CDR3 is built from 13 residues. The V and J ends lost 4 bases and 7 bases respectively, with 12 bases between them.

The J gene is TRBJ2-3, the V gene TRBV27; D is uncertain. Sequencing was done on a sample of CD4+ T cells from blood, cultured in vitro. The clonotype originates from a human donor in good health. The CDR3 region has the DNA TGTGCCAGCAGTTCTTCCCCCTCCTATACGCAGTATTTT. Encoded protein: CASSSSPSYTQYF.